This T cell receptor (beta chain) stems from a study of Ad26.COV2.S vaccination and SARS-CoV-2 variants. Study as a whole: Into the muscle, Ad26.COV2.S was dosed once or twice, 56 days apart.

Overall study results and limits: Reported findings describe substantial breadth in spike-specific CD8+ and CD4+ T cell responses following vaccination.

The CDR3 sequence is 12 residues long. V was pared by 5 bases and J by 7 bases, with 11 bases between. Germline V gene sequence: CDR1 MNHEY, CDR2 SMNVEV (reference sequence). Stated treatment: about 20 received Ad26.COV2.S at low or high dose, single or two shots; about 5 received placebo; per-sample allocation not given. After the first vaccine or placebo injection, samples were drawn on day 63. An Ad26 vector expressing Wuhan-strain SARS-CoV-2 spike constituted the vaccine. As concerns this clone: What it recognizes is unknown.

Profiling relied on immunoSEQ multiplex PCR, and the TCRdb table lists in-frame clones only, not all of them. This sample has some 450,000 clones, with about nine tenths found just once. V is TRBV27 and J is TRBJ1-2, with D possibly being TRBD1 (5 bases). Specimen: peripheral blood, collected in a trial of Ad26.COV2.S vaccine versus placebo. The receptor comes from a person aged 18 to 59 who received the Ad26.COV2.S COVID-19 vaccine or a placebo. The CDR3 nucleotides are TGTGCCAGCAGTGGCGCCGGGGGTGGCTACACCTTC. Translated, it gives CASSGAGGGYTF.